A single sample gave rise to the 13 T cell receptor beta chains below, sequenced in a study of T cells in localized non-small cell lung cancer. The assay was immunoSEQ multiplex PCR, and TCRdb's table has in-frame clones only and misses some. The data contain 75,000 to 85,000 clones, more than 70% of them seen just once; the ten biggest clones take up approximately 9.6%. Sequences were derived from peripheral blood, sampled before any cancer treatment. The source is a female donor of 60 years or more with stage I lung adenocarcinoma.

The CDR3 is CASSQDTDTQYF. CDR3 nucleotide sequence: TGCGCCAGCAGCCAGGACACAGATACGCAGTATTTT. The chain joins TRBV4-3 to TRBJ2-3; D gene ambiguous. This CDR3 spans 12 amino acids. V was pared by 3 bases and J by 2 bases, with 3 bases between. From germline, CDR1 is LGHNA and CDR2 YSLEER.

This rearrangement joins TRBV4-3 to TRBJ2-4, with TRBD1 identical over 8 bases. This CDR3 spans 16 amino acids. CDR1 LGHNA and CDR2 YSLEER come from the germline V gene. The ends lost 0 bases at V and 6 bases at J; junction bases unmatched: 7. Here the CDR3 DNA reads TGCGCCAGCAGCCAAGATGGAGGACAGGGCTTAAACATTCAGTACTTC. It encodes CASSQDGGQGLNIQYF.

The rearrangement uses TRBV5-6 and TRBJ1-2, with D maybe TRBD1 (5 bases). The CDR3 consists of 16 residues. In germline, CDR1 is SGHDT, CDR2 YYEEEE. V dropped 2 bases and J dropped 2 bases, with 16 bases sitting between them. This CDR3 is CASSLIGGGVNYGYTF. The CDR3 bases are TGTGCCAGCAGCTTAATCGGGGGAGGGGTCAACTATGGCTACACCTTC.

This chain connects TRBV19 to TRBJ2-1, with D perhaps TRBD1 or TRBD2 (6 bases each). From germline, CDR1 is LNHDA and CDR2 SQIVND (reference sequence). With 5 bases removed from V and 9 bases from J, the gap between germline ends came to 14 bases. This CDR3 region has 13 residues. The CDR3 loop is CASSWGGGGEQFF. In nucleotides, the CDR3 is TGTGCCAGTAGTTGGGGAGGAGGGGGTGAGCAGTTCTTC. The entire variable domain, with the rest obtained from reference TRBV19 and TRBJ2-1, is as follows: DGGITQSPKYLFRKEGQNVTLSCEQNLNHDAMYWYRQDPGQGLRLIYYSQIVNDFQKGDIAEGYSVSREKKESFPLTVTSAQKNPTAFYLCASSWGGGGEQFFGPGTRLTVL.

The chain uses TRBV7-9 and TRBJ1-1; 8 bases match TRBD1. This CDR3 contains 16 residues. Trimming cost V 4 bases and J 0 bases; bases outside gene matches: 7. Germline V gene sequence: CDR1 SEHNR, CDR2 FQNEAQ (reference sequence). CDR3 amino acids: CASSSPTGAVNTEAFF. CDR3 DNA: TGTGCCAGCAGCTCGCCGACAGGGGCGGTGAACACTGAAGCTTTCTTT.

This chain links TRBV19 with TRBJ1-3, with D hard to call. The CDR3 runs 16 residues. Germline loops: CDR1 LNHDA, CDR2 SQIVND (reference sequence). The V end lost 3 bases, the J end lost 2 bases, and 14 bases lay between the germline ends. This CDR3 is CASSILRSAAGNTIYF. The DNA of the CDR3 is TGTGCCAGTAGTATCCTCCGAAGTGCGGCTGGAAACACCATATATTTT.

The CDR3 region has the DNA TGTGCCAGCAGCAAAAGGCGGGACACCTGGGGTTTCTTT. This encodes CASSKRRDTWGFF. The chain recombines TRBV21-1 with TRBJ1-1. TRBV21-1 corresponds to a pseudogene. The CDR3 runs to 13 residues.

This rearrangement joins TRBV7-2 to TRBJ2-3, with a possible D match to TRBD2 (5 bases). Germline V gene lookup returns CDR1 SGHTA and CDR2 FQGNSA. The CDR3 length is 15 residues. V lost 1 base and J 0 bases, leaving 8 bases between the germline ends. This CDR3 is CASSLGLFSTDTQYF. As DNA, the CDR3 is TGTGCCAGCAGCTTAGGACTATTTAGCACAGATACGCAGTATTTT.

This chain joins TRBV6-6 and TRBJ1-3; TRBD1 aligns across 7 bases. Germline V gives CDR1 MNHNY, CDR2 SVGAGI (reference sequence). Trimming at V came to 6 bases and at J to 3 bases, leaving 8 bases not matched to a gene. CDR3 length: 15 amino acids. DNA of the CDR3: TGTGCCAGCAGCCAATCAGGGGGTAGTGGAAACACCATATATTTT. This sequence encodes CASSQSGGSGNTIYF.

This sequence joins TRBV5-1 and TRBJ2-7; 7 bases fit TRBD1. After removal of 0 bases from V and 4 bases from J, the junction contained 4 bases not matched to a gene. The germline CDR1 and CDR2 sequences are SGHRS and YFSETQ. This CDR3 spans 14 amino acids. CDR3 sequence reads: CASSLATGAYEQYF. CDR3 DNA sequence: TGCGCCAGCAGCTTGGCCACAGGGGCTTACGAGCAGTACTTC.

V usage is TRBV5-8 and J usage is TRBJ2-7; possibly TRBD1 for D (5 bases). Germline CDR1 SGHTS, CDR2 YDEGEE. V lost 2 bases and J lost 0, with 9 bases in between. The CDR3 spans 14 residues. In nucleotides, the CDR3 is TGTGCCAGCAGCTTCCAGGGTAGCTCCTACGAGCAGTACTTC. It yields the protein CASSFQGSSYEQYF.

The chain combines TRBV19 with TRBJ2-2, with 8 bases fitting TRBD1. Germline CDR1 and CDR2: LNHDA and SQIVND (reference sequence). The V and J ends lost 1 base and 0 bases, in that order; junction bases with no gene match: 1. CDR3 length equals 16 residues. CDR3 sequence reads: CASSIVDRANTGELFF. CDR3 bases: TGTGCCAGTAGTATAGTGGACAGGGCGAACACCGGGGAGCTGTTTTTT.

J is TRBJ2-1 and V is TRBV11-2; 7 nucleotides agree with TRBD2. Trimming at V came to 8 bases and at J to 6 bases, leaving 13 bases not matched to a gene. The CDR3 contains 15 residues. Germline CDR1 and CDR2: SGHAT and FQNNGV. In DNA form, the CDR3 reads TGTGCCAGCCGAAGCGGGGTTAAGGTTGGCAATGAGCAGTTCTTC. As protein: CASRSGVKVGNEQFF.